Sequencing of this T cell receptor (beta chain) was carried out in a study of graft-versus-host responses after intestinal transplantation. Study results and limitations: Some patients had graft-donor T cell macrochimerism. In their allografts, the ratios of graft-versus-host to host-versus-graft T cell clones were high. GvH clone levels peaked in circulation, and this peak was associated with early post-transplant HvG declines. Recipient bone marrow held GvH clones, some seen earlier in ileum or blood.

There were about 200,000 CFSE-labeled responder cells plated together with about 200,000 irradiated, violet-dye-labeled stimulator cells. Sorting after the reaction isolated proliferating CFSE-low CD3+CD4+ and CD3+CD8+ responders. CDR3 length equals 13 residues. Trimming removed 5 bases from V and 2 bases from J, with 10 bases in between. The germline V gene encodes CDR1 MDHEN and CDR2 SYDVKM. Data came from immunoSEQ multiplex PCR; TCRdb stores just in-frame clones and leaves some out. The table includes roughly 14,000 clones, about 34% detected once. The TCR was taken from a human patient who received an intestinal transplant. The sample here was alloreactive CD8+ T cells from a mixed lymphocyte reaction culture, taken before intestinal transplant. Documented subset: CFSE-low proliferating T cells sorted from roughly six-day pre-transplant mixed lymphocyte reaction (GvH or HvG direction). J is TRBJ2-7 and V is TRBV28; TRBD2 is a possible D gene (6 bases). The CDR3 protein is CASSTGLTYEQYF. The CDR3 DNA sequence: TGTGCCAGCAGTACGGGACTTACCTACGAGCAGTACTTC.